This passage covers 24 T cell receptor beta chains from one sample sequenced in a study of blood T cell repertoires in COVID-19. Sequenced by immunoSEQ multiplex PCR; TCRdb stores in-frame clones only, minus some. The sample carries around 160,000 clones, roughly 81% recorded once. The sample consisted of peripheral blood. The receptors here all came from a human donor with acute or convalescent COVID-19. The donor label of this sample is uncertain.

This chain uses TRBV4-2 with TRBJ2-2; no clear D. The CDR3 spans 15 residues. Per the germline V gene, CDR1 is LGHNA and CDR2 is YNFKEQ. The V gene lost 2 bases and the J gene lost 1 base, with 8 bases spanning the gap. CDR3 bases: TGTGCCAGCAGCCAACGGCAGGAGAACACCGGGGAGCTGTTTTTT. It is translated as CASSQRQENTGELFF.

J is TRBJ1-2 and V is TRBV18; 7 bases fit TRBD1. This CDR3 is 17 amino acids long. V lost 4 bases to trimming and J lost 1 base; unmatched junction nucleotides: 12. Germline V gene data show CDR1 as KGHSH and CDR2 as LQKENI. The DNA for the CDR3 is TGTGCCAGCTCACAATTAACAGGGGCCGAGAGTAACTATGGCTACACCTTC. It encodes CASSQLTGAESNYGYTF.

V usage is TRBV15 and J usage is TRBJ1-1, with D perhaps matching TRBD1 (6 bases). The CDR3 consists of 17 residues. Trimming stripped 0 bases from V and 5 bases from J, with 19 bases between. In germline, CDR1 is LNHNV, CDR2 YYDKDF (reference sequence). For the CDR3, the DNA is TGTGCCACCAGCAGAGAGTCGTTCTTCTCCGGGACAACTGAAGCTTTCTTT. It is translated as CATSRESFFSGTTEAFF. The variable domain in full, with the rest retrieved from reference TRBV15 and TRBJ1-1, is DAMVIQNPRYQVTQFGKPVTLSCSQTLNHNVMYWYQQKSSQAPKLLFHYYDKDFNNEADTPDNFQSRRPNTSFCFLDIRSPGLGDTAMYLCATSRESFFSGTTEAFFGQGTRLTVV.

The chain is built from TRBV5-5 and TRBJ1-5; a possible D gene is TRBD1 (6 bases). Germline lookup yields CDR1 SGHKS and CDR2 YYEKEE (reference sequence). The CDR3 has 13 amino acids. The V and J ends lost 7 bases and 4 bases respectively, with 12 bases between them. DNA of the CDR3: TGTGCCAGCGGAAGGACAGAGAATCAGCCCCAGCATTTT. Amino acid sequence: CASGRTENQPQHF.

This clone was seen only a few times. V is TRBV5-4 and J is TRBJ2-1, with 9 positions matching TRBD1. The CDR3 covers 15 residues. The V segment lost 3 bases and the J segment 12 bases; nucleotides outside the gene matches: 13. Per the germline V gene, CDR1 is SGHNT and CDR2 is YYREEE (reference sequence). The chain's CDR3 is CASSSGQGNPRGQFF. For the CDR3, the DNA is TGTGCCAGCAGCTCAGGACAGGGGAACCCCCGGGGGCAGTTCTTC.

V and J are TRBV30 and TRBJ2-7, with D unresolved. Germline loops: CDR1 GTSNPN, CDR2 SVGIG (reference sequence). Trimming removed 1 base from V and 4 bases from J, with 5 bases in between. The CDR3 spans 11 residues. In DNA, the CDR3 is TGTGCCTGGAGTGACCAGTACGAGCAGTACTTC. This gives the protein CAWSDQYEQYF.

The genes are TRBV9 and TRBJ2-5; no definite D call. The CDR3 has 16 amino acids. Trimming took 0 bases from V and 2 from J, leaving 14 bases between them. Germline V gene data show CDR1 as SGDLS and CDR2 as YYNGEE. The CDR3 is CASSVAAGNGQETQYF. The CDR3 DNA reads TGTGCCAGCAGCGTAGCGGCCGGAAACGGGCAAGAGACCCAGTACTTC.

This CDR3 is CASSLEPAKNIQYF. The CDR3 DNA reads as TGCGCCAGCAGCTTGGAACCCGCGAAAAACATTCAGTACTTC. The chain joins TRBV5-1 to TRBJ2-4; the D is unclear. V was clipped by 0 bases and J by 4 bases, with 8 bases between them. The length of the CDR3 is 14 residues. Looked up from germline, CDR1 is SGHRS and CDR2 is YFSETQ.

The chain links TRBV7-9 to TRBJ1-2; D remains unclear. V was shortened by 1 base and J by 4 bases, with 4 bases between the two germline ends. Germline V gives CDR1 SEHNR, CDR2 FQNEAQ (reference sequence). The CDR3 has 12 amino acids. Here the CDR3 DNA reads TGTGCCAGCAGCTTAGACAGCTATGGCTACACCTTC. This sequence encodes CASSLDSYGYTF.

This clone has a single count. This sample also contains other DNA sequences that code for the same CDR3. The CDR3 protein is CASSPGQGGKLFF. The CDR3 DNA is TGTGCCAGCAGCCCAGGACAGGGAGGCAAACTGTTTTTT. V usage is TRBV7-2 and J usage is TRBJ1-4; TRBD1 matches at 8 bases. Trimming took 5 bases from V and 11 from J; bases not matched to a gene: 7. Germline CDR1 SGHTA, CDR2 FQGNSA. This CDR3 is 13 amino acids long.

The chain has TRBV14 and TRBJ1-1, with D unclear. This CDR3 region has 12 residues. Germline CDR1 SGHDN, CDR2 FVKESK. V shed 1 base and J shed 9 bases, with 9 bases lying between them. The CDR3: CASSQGGGKAFF. The CDR3 coding sequence is TGTGCCAGCAGCCAAGGTGGAGGAAAAGCTTTCTTT.

V and J are TRBV7-9 and TRBJ1-1, with D hard to call. V dropped 2 bases and J dropped 3 bases, with 10 bases sitting between them. Germline V CDR1 and CDR2: SEHNR, FQNEAQ (reference sequence). The CDR3 spans 14 residues. In DNA, the CDR3 is TGTGCCAGCAGCTTACTTGGGAGGGACACTGAAGCTTTCTTT. Residues: CASSLLGRDTEAFF.

This clone was observed a few times. V gene TRBV7-9 combines with J gene TRBJ1-5; D unclear. This CDR3 region has 16 residues. Trimming removed 7 bases from V and 1 base from J, with 17 bases in between. In germline, CDR1 is SEHNR, CDR2 FQNEAQ (reference sequence). The CDR3 sequence is CASTLEGRRSNQPQHF. The CDR3 nucleotides read TGTGCCAGCACACTAGAAGGGAGAAGGAGCAATCAGCCCCAGCATTTT.

The chain couples TRBV6-5 to TRBJ2-7; 7 bases line up with TRBD1. Trimming at V came to 6 bases and at J to 4 bases, leaving 9 bases not matched to a gene. The germline V gene has CDR1 MNHEY and CDR2 SVGAGI. The CDR3 consists of 14 residues. This CDR3 is CASRRQGGGYEQYF. CDR3 nucleotides: TGTGCCAGCAGACGACAGGGTGGTGGGTACGAGCAGTACTTC.

CDR3 DNA sequence: TGTGCCAGCAGTGACCAAGACAACCTCCTCTCTGGAAACACCATATATTTT. Amino acid sequence: CASSDQDNLLSGNTIYF. V is TRBV6-1 and J is TRBJ1-3, with D hard to call. V was shortened by 3 bases and J by 0 bases, with 15 bases between the two germline ends. Per germline, CDR1 MNHNS and CDR2 SASEGT. The CDR3 runs 17 residues.

This rearrangement joins TRBV6-6 to TRBJ1-1; 7 nucleotides line up with TRBD1. There are 15 residues in the CDR3. With 4 bases clipped from V and 3 bases from J, the junction kept 8 bases outside the gene matches. The germline V gene encodes CDR1 MNHNY and CDR2 SVGAGI (reference sequence). CDR3 DNA sequence: TGTGCCAGCAGTTTCACAGGGGAATTAGACACTGAAGCTTTCTTT. Translated: CASSFTGELDTEAFF.

The genes are TRBV4-1 and TRBJ1-6; 7 nucleotides align to TRBD1. The CDR3 loop spans 16 amino acids. Germline V lookup: CDR1 MGHRA, CDR2 YSYEKL. V shed 4 bases, J shed 10 bases, and the junction held 13 bases outside the gene matches. CDR3 coding DNA: TGCGCCAGCAGCCGGAACGAAGTACAGGGGATCTCACCCCTCCACTTT. This gives the protein CASSRNEVQGISPLHF.

The genes are TRBV12-3 or TRBV12-4 and TRBJ1-6; D unresolved. This CDR3 contains 13 residues. Trimming pared 1 base from V and 8 bases from J, leaving 6 bases between. CDR3 protein: CASSLVADSPLHF. DNA for the CDR3: TGTGCCAGCAGTTTAGTCGCGGATTCACCCCTCCACTTT.

The V gene is TRBV19, the J gene TRBJ2-5, with 10 bases aligning to TRBD2. The CDR3 length is 14 residues. CDR1 and CDR2 (germline): LNHDA, SQIVND (reference sequence). The junction had 1 base not matched to a gene; V was cut back by 3 bases and J by 3 bases. CDR3 amino acids: CASSITSGEETQYF. CDR3 nucleotide sequence: TGTGCCAGTAGTATCACTAGCGGGGAAGAGACCCAGTACTTC. Drawing the rest from reference TRBV19 and TRBJ2-5, the complete variable domain is DGGITQSPKYLFRKEGQNVTLSCEQNLNHDAMYWYRQDPGQGLRLIYYSQIVNDFQKGDIAEGYSVSREKKESFPLTVTSAQKNPTAFYLCASSITSGEETQYFGPGTRLLVL.

V and J are TRBV11-2 and TRBJ2-1, with 8 bases matching TRBD2. V shed 4 bases, J shed 2 bases, and the junction held 7 bases outside the gene matches. This CDR3 spans 16 amino acids. Germline CDR1 reads SGHAT; CDR2 reads FQNNGV. The CDR3: CASSWSGGTPYNEQFF. The CDR3 DNA follows: TGTGCCAGCAGCTGGAGCGGGGGTACCCCCTACAATGAGCAGTTCTTC. Based on the CDR3 plus reference TRBV11-2 and TRBJ2-1, the full variable domain is EAGVAQSPRYKIIEKRQSVAFWCNPISGHATLYWYQQILGQGPKLLIQFQNNGVVDDSQLPKDRFSAERLKGVDSTLKIQPAKLEDSAVYLCASSWSGGTPYNEQFFGPGTRLTVL.

This chain links TRBV25-1 with TRBJ2-1; tentatively, D is TRBD1 (5 bases). The CDR3 is 15 residues long. V lost 2 bases, J lost 2 bases, and 10 bases lay in between. CDR1 MGHDK and CDR2 SYGVNS come from the germline V gene. CDR3 in DNA: TGTGCCAGCAGTGAAGTAGACAGAACCTACAATGAGCAGTTCTTC. This sequence encodes CASSEVDRTYNEQFF. Variable domain in full (rest from reference TRBV25-1 and TRBJ2-1): EADIYQTPRYLVIGTGKKITLECSQTMGHDKMYWYQQDPGMELHLIHYSYGVNSTEKGDLSSESTVSRIRTEHFPLTLESARPSHTSQYLCASSEVDRTYNEQFFGPGTRLTVL.

V is TRBV7-9 and J is TRBJ2-2; TRBD2 is a possible D gene (6 bases). Germline CDR1 and CDR2: SEHNR and FQNEAQ (reference sequence). Trimming took off 8 bases at V and 0 bases at J, with 13 bases between the two ends. The CDR3 loop spans 15 amino acids. The CDR3 is CASAAGGANTGELFF. CDR3 nucleotide sequence: TGTGCCAGCGCTGCCGGCGGGGCGAACACCGGGGAGCTGTTTTTT.

The rearrangement joins TRBV6-5 to TRBJ1-1, with D perhaps matching TRBD1 (6 bases). V was clipped by 6 bases and J by 2 bases, with 10 bases between them. Per germline, CDR1 MNHEY and CDR2 SVGAGI. The CDR3 contains 13 residues. This CDR3 is CASRGHLNTEAFF. Here the CDR3 DNA reads TGTGCCAGCAGGGGACACCTCAACACTGAAGCTTTCTTT.

V usage is TRBV2 and J usage is TRBJ2-3, with a tentative D call TRBD1 (5 bases). V was pared by 7 bases and J by 0 bases, with 17 bases between. Germline assignment: CDR1 SNHLY and CDR2 FYNNEI. The CDR3 spans 16 residues. In DNA, the CDR3 is TGTGCCAGCACCCTGACAGCCATGTCTAGCACAGATACGCAGTATTTT. It codes for CASTLTAMSSTDTQYF.